A single sample gave rise to the 14 T cell receptor beta chains below, sequenced in a study of cytomegalovirus exposure and HLA in healthy donors. The method was immunoSEQ multiplex PCR; TCRdb's version includes in-frame clones alone and lacks a portion of them. Here the sample spans about 180,000 clones, around nine tenths being singletons. Sample: PBMCs. These receptors came from a man aged 18 to 35 in good health and CMV-seropositive.

This rearrangement joins TRBV29-1 to TRBJ1-1, with 12 positions matching TRBD1. Germline lookup yields CDR1 SQVTM and CDR2 ANQGSEA. CDR3 length equals 15 residues. The junction had 6 bases not matched to a gene; V was cut back by 3 bases and J by 4 bases. For the CDR3, the DNA is TGCAGCGTTGACGGGACAGGGGGCCCGGGCACTGAAGCTTTCTTT. This sequence encodes CSVDGTGGPGTEAFF.

A single count supports this clone. This sequence joins TRBV30 and TRBJ2-1, with 9 bases that match TRBD2. The CDR3 length is 15 residues. V was pared by 4 bases and J by 2 bases, with 6 bases of the junction left unmatched. CDR1 GTSNPN and CDR2 SVGIG come from the germline V gene (reference sequence). The CDR3 is CAWTKASGAYNEQFF. CDR3 bases: TGTGCCTGGACGAAAGCTAGCGGGGCCTACAATGAGCAGTTCTTC.

The rearrangement links TRBV5-6 to TRBJ1-1; D possibly corresponds to TRBD1 (5 bases). CDR1 and CDR2 from the germline V gene are SGHDT and YYEEEE. Trimming took 2 bases from V and 11 from J, leaving 13 bases between them. This CDR3 spans 12 amino acids. Here the CDR3 DNA reads TGTGCCAGCAGCTTCCTTGGGGGGTGGGCTTTCTTT. Translating gives CASSFLGGWAFF.

V gene TRBV25-1 combines with J gene TRBJ2-2; TRBD1 might be the D (6 bases). The CDR3 length is 14 residues. Per germline, CDR1 MGHDK and CDR2 SYGVNS. V dropped 5 bases and J dropped 1 base, with 8 bases sitting between them. CDR3 amino acids: CASSPGQNTGELFF. The CDR3 region has the DNA TGTGCCAGCAGTCCGGGACAGAACACCGGGGAGCTGTTTTTT.

This clone was seen more than once but under ten times. The chain employs TRBV7-6 and TRBJ1-3; 7 nucleotides match TRBD1. Germline CDR1 is SGHVS and CDR2 is FNYEAQ. The CDR3 length is 14 residues. V shed 5 bases and J 6 bases; nucleotides not matched to a gene: 7. The CDR3 nucleotides are TGTGCCAGCAGCCCCGGCCAGGGGGTAAACACCATATATTTT. It specifies CASSPGQGVNTIYF. Full variable domain (outside the CDR3, taken from reference TRBV7-6 and TRBJ1-3): GAGVSQSPRYKVTKRGQDVALRCDPISGHVSLYWYRQALGQGPEFLTYFNYEAQQDKSGLPNDRFSAERPEGSISTLTIQRTEQRDSAMYRCASSPGQGVNTIYFGEGSWLTVV.

In this sample, this clone turned up once. The rearrangement joins TRBV7-2 to TRBJ2-6; the D is unclear. This CDR3 contains 13 residues. V lost 9 bases and J lost 1, with 7 bases in between. In germline, CDR1 is SGHTA, CDR2 FQGNSA. The CDR3 sequence is CASRSSGANVLTF. CDR3 nucleotide sequence: TGTGCCAGTCGGTCATCTGGGGCCAACGTCCTGACTTTC. The whole variable domain, filled in from reference TRBV7-2 and TRBJ2-6, reads GAGVSQSPSNKVTEKGKDVELRCDPISGHTALYWYRQSLGQGLEFLIYFQGNSAPDKSGLPSDRFSAERTGGSVSTLTIQRTQQEDSAVYLCASRSSGANVLTFGAGSRLTVL.

In this sample, this clone turned up a few times. This sequence joins TRBV27 and TRBJ1-5, with D unclear. The ends were cut back, 4 bases at V and 0 bases at J, with 7 bases in the middle. CDR3 length: 14 amino acids. CDR1 and CDR2 (germline): MNHEY, SMNVEV (reference sequence). The CDR3 DNA reads as TGTGCCAGCAGTTGGGAGCCTAGCAATCAGCCCCAGCATTTT. Its protein product is CASSWEPSNQPQHF.

The V gene is TRBV7-2, the J gene TRBJ2-3; D is possibly TRBD2 (6 bases). Per germline, CDR1 SGHTA and CDR2 FQGNSA. V was cut by 3 bases and J by 5 bases, with 15 bases left in between. This CDR3 is built from 15 residues. CDR3 sequence reads: CASSFRSSEQDTQYF. In DNA, the CDR3 is TGTGCCAGCAGCTTCAGGTCTAGCGAGCAAGATACGCAGTATTTT. Drawing the rest from reference TRBV7-2 and TRBJ2-3, the complete variable domain is GAGVSQSPSNKVTEKGKDVELRCDPISGHTALYWYRQSLGQGLEFLIYFQGNSAPDKSGLPSDRFSAERTGGSVSTLTIQRTQQEDSAVYLCASSFRSSEQDTQYFGPGTRLTVL.

The gene calls are TRBV7-6 and TRBJ2-2; the match to TRBD2 covers 9 bases. Per germline, CDR1 SGHVS and CDR2 FNYEAQ. With V trimmed by 7 bases and J by 6 bases, 24 bases remained unmatched. The length of the CDR3 is 20 residues. DNA of the CDR3: TGTGCCAGCACCCGGTCGAGGGCTAGCGGGAATCCGACCCGGCCCGGGGAGCTGTTTTTT. This gives the protein CASTRSRASGNPTRPGELFF. The full variable domain, in which reference TRBV7-6 and TRBJ2-2 provide the parts outside the CDR3, is GAGVSQSPRYKVTKRGQDVALRCDPISGHVSLYWYRQALGQGPEFLTYFNYEAQQDKSGLPNDRFSAERPEGSISTLTIQRTEQRDSAMYRCASTRSRASGNPTRPGELFFGEGSRLTVL.

A note on this clone: An end of the junction differs from the germline gene, which may be a read error. The genes are TRBV11-2 and TRBJ2-1; D may be TRBD2 (5 bases). The CDR3 totals 12 residues. CDR1 SGHAT and CDR2 FQNNGV come from the germline V gene. The chain's CDR3 is CASSLGSGEEFF. DNA of the CDR3: TGTGCCAGCAGCTTAGGAAGCGGTGAGGAGTTCTTC. Full variable domain (remainder filled in from reference TRBV11-2 and TRBJ2-1): EAGVAQSPRYKIIEKRQSVAFWCNPISGHATLYWYQQILGQGPKLLIQFQNNGVVDDSQLPKDRFSAERLKGVDSTLKIQPAKLEDSAVYLCASSLGSGEEFFGPGTRLTVL.

The chain links TRBV14 to TRBJ1-2; D is perhaps TRBD1 (5 bases). The CDR3 runs to 15 residues. From germline, CDR1 is SGHDN and CDR2 FVKESK. V was clipped by 4 bases and J by 3 bases, with 15 bases between them. The CDR3 DNA reads TGTGCCAGCAGCCCGTGGGCGGGGGACGACTATGGCTACACCTTC. Translated, it gives CASSPWAGDDYGYTF.

This clone turned up a few times. This chain joins TRBV7-3 and TRBJ2-2; 7 bases fit TRBD2. This CDR3 is built from 14 residues. The junction had 3 bases not matched to a gene; V was cut back by 5 bases and J by 3 bases. Germline CDR1 SGHTA, CDR2 FQGTGA. The CDR3 DNA is TGTGCCAGCAGCCCCGGGGGGTACACCGGGGAGCTGTTTTTT. Translation: CASSPGGYTGELFF. The entire variable domain, with the rest obtained from reference TRBV7-3 and TRBJ2-2, is as follows: GAGVSQTPSNKVTEKGKYVELRCDPISGHTALYWYRQSLGQGPEFLIYFQGTGAADDSGLPNDRFFAVRPEGSVSTLKIQRTERGDSAVYLCASSPGGYTGELFFGEGSRLTVL.

V gene TRBV19 combines with J gene TRBJ2-7; 7 bases map to TRBD1. Losses at the gene ends were 3 bases for V and 0 bases for J; bases not matched to a gene: 8. The germline gives CDR1 LNHDA, CDR2 SQIVND (reference sequence). The CDR3 is made up of 16 amino acids. For the CDR3, the DNA is TGTGCCAGTAGTATGGCCGGGACAGCGATCTCCTACGAGCAGTACTTC. Translation: CASSMAGTAISYEQYF.

The genes are TRBV15 and TRBJ2-7; perhaps TRBD1 as D (6 bases). This CDR3 comprises 13 residues. The germline CDR1 and CDR2 sequences are LNHNV and YYDKDF (reference sequence). Trimming cost V 11 bases and J 7 bases, with 21 bases left between them. The CDR3 region is CAAKTGHLGEQYF. The CDR3 region has the DNA TGTGCCGCGAAAACGGGACACTTAGGGGAGCAGTACTTC.